This T cell receptor beta chain was found in a study of shared clonotypes between healthy human individuals. V was cut by 3 bases and J by 4 bases, with 18 bases left in between. Per germline, CDR1 MDHEN and CDR2 SYDVKM. The CDR3 has 17 amino acids. With regard to this clone: Its antigen is currently unknown.

Study-level findings and limits: Among a few donors, approximately 4.6% of naive CD4 clonotypes were found in common. Researchers sampled blood only, noting tissue repertoires likely differ.

What CD8 memory combined were CD45RO+ cells and CCR7-negative CD45RA+ TemRA cells. Measured with immunoSEQ multiplex PCR; TCRdb has only the in-frame clones, and not every one. Among some 120,000 clones listed, 68% were seen once. The clonotype originates from a woman aged 25 to 45 in good health. The chain has TRBV28 and TRBJ1-4; D is possibly TRBD1 (5 bases). The sequenced sample was memory CD8+ T cells sorted from blood. Subset given: CD45RO+ cells pooled with CCR7-negative TemRA cells. The CDR3 DNA reads TGTGCCAGCAGTTTTTCCAACCACGACAGTTATAATGAAAAACTGTTTTTT. Amino acids: CASSFSNHDSYNEKLFF.